This TCR beta chain was identified in a study of shared clonotypes between healthy human individuals. Study outcomes and limitations: Rarefaction gave evidence that sorted-subset sequencing remained incomplete despite large depth. The authors sampled blood alone, and tissue repertoires likely differ.

With respect to this clone: What it binds is not known.

Per germline, CDR1 SGHTA and CDR2 FQGNSA. Trimming removed 4 bases from V and 1 base from J, with 14 bases in between. This CDR3 comprises 15 residues. Execution of the assay was at deep level. In the source study's methods: Filtering differed, since immunoSEQ gave only junction sequences and no quality scores. Only in-frame clones appear in the TCRdb table, and some are missing; sequencing was by immunoSEQ multiplex PCR. For V, J and clone size, that table is used; D and trimming come from the DNA. In the table there are 2 million to 2.5 million clones, approximately 94% of which are singletons. Input material: naive CD4+ T cells from PBMCs. The subset denotes: CD45RA+ positively selected. V usage is TRBV7-2 and J usage is TRBJ2-7; either TRBD1 or TRBD2 may supply D (5 bases each). This sequence originates from a man in his late teens or twenties in good health. Some clones in this sample may be carry-over from other donors' samples. The CDR3 is CASSWLRDQSYEQYF. CDR3 sequence (DNA): TGTGCCAGCAGCTGGCTCAGGGACCAGTCCTACGAGCAGTACTTC.